Sequencing of this T cell receptor (beta chain) was carried out in a study of T cells in Graves' hyperthyroidism and ophthalmopathy. The TCR beta CDR3 regions underwent amplification using RNA transcripts as the source. TCR CDR3 regions were first amplified by RT-PCR with HTBI primers. TCRdb reanalysed the multiplex PCR reads using MiXCR and keeps one entry per CDR3 protein. The sample carries around 690,000 distinct CDR3 sequences, approximately 15% recorded once. This clonotype appeared many times. Sequencing was carried out using blood. The clonotype was recovered from a man between 45 and 60 years old with Graves' hyperthyroidism.

Here the CDR3 reads CASRLAGVSWYEQYF. CDR3 sequence (DNA): TGTGCCAGCCGACTAGCGGGAGTGTCTTGGTACGAGCAGTACTTC. The V gene is TRBV27, the J gene TRBJ2-7; TRBD2 matches 12 bases. From germline, CDR1 is MNHEY and CDR2 SMNVEV (reference sequence). Trimming took 8 bases from V and 4 from J; bases not matched to a gene: 9. The CDR3 totals 15 residues.